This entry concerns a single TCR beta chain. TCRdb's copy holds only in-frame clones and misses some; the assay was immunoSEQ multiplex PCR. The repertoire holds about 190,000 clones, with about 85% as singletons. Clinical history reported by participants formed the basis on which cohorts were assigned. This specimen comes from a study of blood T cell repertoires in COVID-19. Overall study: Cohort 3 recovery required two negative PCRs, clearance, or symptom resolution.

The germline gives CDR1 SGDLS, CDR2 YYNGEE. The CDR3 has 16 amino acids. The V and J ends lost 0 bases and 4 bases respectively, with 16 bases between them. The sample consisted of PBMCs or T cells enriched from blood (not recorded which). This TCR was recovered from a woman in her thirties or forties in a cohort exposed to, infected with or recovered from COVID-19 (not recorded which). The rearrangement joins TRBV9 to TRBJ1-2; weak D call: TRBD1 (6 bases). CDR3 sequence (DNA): TGTGCCAGCAGCGTAGGGTTTACAGGGAGCTCCTATGGCTACACCTTC. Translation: CASSVGFTGSSYGYTF.